The 25 T cell receptor beta chains listed next were all sequenced from one sample in a study of T cell repertoires in cytomegalovirus infection. TCRdb processed the reads anew with MiXCR; each CDR3 protein has one entry. The table lists approximately 1,000,000 distinct CDR3 sequences, 31% of them singletons. For these TCRs, the target antigens are not known. This specimen was cultured CD8+ T cells from PBMCs, taken from culture after CMV antigen stimulation. The source is a human donor in good health (CMV status not recorded). Some clones in this sample may be carry-over from other donors' samples.

The rearrangement links TRBV7-2 to TRBJ2-1; TRBD2 aligns across 8 bases. With V trimmed by 5 bases and J by 7 bases, 13 bases remained unmatched. In germline, CDR1 is SGHTA, CDR2 FQGNSA. The CDR3 is 16 amino acids. This CDR3 is CASSPGVRGGYNEQFF. Written as DNA, the CDR3 is TGTGCCAGCAGCCCAGGGGTCCGGGGGGGGTATAATGAGCAGTTCTTC.

Comment on this clonotype: One end of the junction fails to match germline, which may point to a read error. The rearrangement joins TRBV7-6 to TRBJ2-1; D not resolved. Germline V CDR1 and CDR2: SGHVS, FNYEAQ. The length of the CDR3 is 13 residues. For the CDR3, the DNA is TGTGCTAGCAGCCTCGACGTGGGGAATGAGCAGTTCTTC. Protein sequence: CASSLDVGNEQFF. Using reference TRBV7-6 and TRBJ2-1 for the parts outside the CDR3, the full variable domain is GAGVSQSPRYKVTKRGQDVALRCDPISGHVSLYWYRQALGQGPEFLTYFNYEAQQDKSGLPNDRFSAERPEGSISTLTIQRTEQRDSAMYRCASSLDVGNEQFFGPGTRLTVL.

This clonotype was recorded a few times. The chain recombines TRBV12-3 or TRBV12-4 with TRBJ1-5; weak D call: TRBD1 (5 bases). CDR3 size: 16 residues. V gave up 3 bases and J gave up 0 bases, with 12 bases separating them. The CDR3 DNA reads as TGTGCCAGCAGTTTTGGGGACGGATATAGCAATCAGCCCCAGCATTTT. Its protein product is CASSFGDGYSNQPQHF.

This clonotype came up a few times. The chain joins TRBV19 to TRBJ1-1; D remains unclear. Deletions cut 3 bases from V and 2 bases from J, with 7 bases between. The V gene's germline CDR1 is LNHDA and CDR2 SQIVND (reference sequence). The CDR3 consists of 13 residues. CDR3 sequence: CASSIYLNTEAFF. The CDR3 DNA follows: TGTGCCAGTAGTATTTACCTCAACACTGAAGCTTTCTTT.

The chain combines TRBV7-9 with TRBJ2-1; TRBD1 might be the D (5 bases). Trimming took 0 bases from V and 9 from J, leaving 15 bases between them. The CDR3 spans 15 residues. Per the germline V gene, CDR1 is SEHNR and CDR2 is FQNEAQ (reference sequence). CDR3 sequence reads: CASSLAPAGSGEQFF. The CDR3 coding sequence is TGTGCCAGCAGCTTAGCGCCAGCAGGGTCTGGTGAGCAGTTCTTC.

This clonotype was seen a handful of times. The chain combines TRBV4-1 with TRBJ2-1; 7 bases are shared with TRBD2. The germline V gene has CDR1 MGHRA and CDR2 YSYEKL. The CDR3 loop spans 14 amino acids. The V and J ends lost 5 bases and 7 bases, in that order; junction bases with no gene match: 8. CDR3 nucleotides: TGCGCCAGCAGCTCGACGGGGGGAACGAATGAGCAGTTCTTC. This codes for CASSSTGGTNEQFF.

This sequence joins TRBV10-3 and TRBJ2-7; the match to TRBD2 covers 8 bases. Looked up from germline, CDR1 is ENHRY and CDR2 is SYGVKD. The V gene end was trimmed by 0 bases and the J gene end by 4 bases; junction bases not matched to a gene: 2. This CDR3 is built from 14 residues. As DNA, the CDR3 is TGTGCCATCAGTGAGTCAGTAGCGGGATACGAGCAGTACTTC. It yields the protein CAISESVAGYEQYF.

Many counts were recorded for this clonotype. The CDR3, as DNA: TGTGCCAGCAGCTTAGGGAACAGCCTCAGGATGAACACTGAAGCTTTCTTT. Amino acid sequence: CASSLGNSLRMNTEAFF. This chain joins TRBV11-2 and TRBJ1-1; D ambiguous. The CDR3 loop spans 17 amino acids. CDR1 is SGHAT, CDR2 FQNNGV, per germline. V was trimmed by 1 base and J by 0 bases, leaving 15 bases between them.

This chain connects TRBV4-1 to TRBJ2-7; 7 nucleotides match TRBD2. The V and J ends lost 1 base and 2 bases, in that order; junction bases with no gene match: 5. Per the germline V gene, CDR1 is MGHRA and CDR2 is YSYEKL. The CDR3 runs 15 residues. The CDR3 DNA follows: TGCGCCAGCAGCCAAGTGGGCGGGAGTACCTACGAGCAGTACTTC. This codes for CASSQVGGSTYEQYF.

This clonotype was recorded a few times. Sequence at one end of the junction differs from germline and may be a read error. The V and J genes are TRBV4-1 and TRBJ2-7; D may be TRBD2 (5 bases). The CDR3 spans 15 residues. CDR1 is MGHRA, CDR2 YSYEKL, per germline. The CDR3 reads CASSQYQAEDYEQYF. In nucleotides, the CDR3 is TGTGCCAGCAGCCAATACCAAGCGGAGGACTACGAGCAGTACTTC.

The rearrangement uses TRBV27 and TRBJ1-3; a possible D gene is TRBD1 (5 bases). CDR1 and CDR2 (germline): MNHEY, SMNVEV (reference sequence). V was trimmed by 1 base and J by 4 bases, leaving 14 bases between them. The length of the CDR3 is 16 residues. As DNA, the CDR3 is TGTGCCAGCAGTTTATGGGCTCCGGGGGACGGAAACACCATATATTTT. Translation: CASSLWAPGDGNTIYF.

The sample holds a few counts of this clonotype. The J gene is TRBJ2-1, the V gene TRBV28; the match to TRBD1 covers 9 bases. Trimming at V came to 6 bases and at J to 7 bases, leaving 7 bases not matched to a gene. This CDR3 is built from 14 residues. Germline V gene data show CDR1 as MDHEN and CDR2 as SYDVKM. The CDR3 protein is CASRGTGSGNEQFF. In DNA form, the CDR3 reads TGTGCCAGCAGGGGGACAGGGAGCGGGAATGAGCAGTTCTTC.

This CDR3 is CASDTGGEGYTF. In DNA, the CDR3 is TGTGCCAGCGACACGGGGGGCGAGGGCTACACCTTC. The rearrangement links TRBV7-2 to TRBJ1-2; the D gene is possibly TRBD1 (6 bases). Trimming stripped 8 bases from V and 8 bases from J, with 15 bases between. The CDR3 has 12 amino acids. Germline-derived CDR1 and CDR2 are SGHTA and FQGNSA.

This clonotype has only a few counts. This chain connects TRBV15 to TRBJ2-7; TRBD1 is a possible D gene (5 bases). Per germline, CDR1 LNHNV and CDR2 YYDKDF (reference sequence). V lost 0 bases, J lost 0 bases, and 9 bases lay in between. There are 15 residues in the CDR3. The CDR3 reads CATSRDLQGSYEQYF. The CDR3 coding sequence is TGTGCCACCAGCAGAGATCTCCAGGGCTCCTACGAGCAGTACTTC.

This chain connects TRBV7-9 to TRBJ1-2, with 9 bases lining up with TRBD1. CDR1 is SEHNR and CDR2 is FQNEAQ in the germline V gene (reference sequence). V lost 5 bases to trimming and J lost 4 bases; unmatched junction nucleotides: 5. The CDR3 extends over 14 amino acids. The CDR3: CASSQTGGVYGYTF. CDR3 nucleotide sequence: TGTGCCAGCAGCCAAACAGGGGGCGTCTATGGCTACACCTTC.

The V call is TRBV20-1, the J call TRBJ2-1; 11 positions agree with TRBD2. V lost 2 bases, J lost 6 bases, and 9 bases stayed unmatched. The CDR3 length is 16 residues. Germline lookup yields CDR1 DFQATT and CDR2 SNEGSKA (reference sequence). The CDR3 loop is CSARSLSGGAGNEQFF. DNA of the CDR3: TGCAGTGCTAGATCCCTTAGCGGGGGGGCCGGCAATGAGCAGTTCTTC.

This rearrangement joins TRBV7-9 to TRBJ1-5, with 12 bases matching TRBD1. Germline assignment: CDR1 SEHNR and CDR2 FQNEAQ (reference sequence). There are 17 residues in the CDR3. The trim removed 2 bases at V and 2 bases at J, leaving 4 bases unmatched. The CDR3 spells CASSLSGQGAGNQPQHF. The DNA for the CDR3 is TGTGCCAGCAGCTTATCGGGACAGGGGGCGGGCAATCAGCCCCAGCATTTT. The whole variable domain, filled in from reference TRBV7-9 and TRBJ1-5, reads DTGVSQNPRHKITKRGQNVTFRCDPISEHNRLYWYRQTLGQGPEFLTYFQNEAQLEKSRLLSDRFSAERPKGSFSTLEIQRTEQGDSAMYLCASSLSGQGAGNQPQHFGDGTRLSIL.

The chain has TRBV5-1 and TRBJ2-3; D is ambiguous. The germline V gene has CDR1 SGHRS and CDR2 YFSETQ. V was trimmed by 1 base and J by 0 bases, leaving 12 bases between them. This CDR3 is 16 amino acids long. The CDR3 loop reads CASSLLKQASTDTQYF. The CDR3 nucleotides are TGCGCCAGCAGCTTGTTAAAACAAGCTAGCACAGATACGCAGTATTTT.

The chain uses TRBV20-1 and TRBJ1-5; no firm D call. The CDR3 is 15 amino acids. The germline V gene encodes CDR1 DFQATT and CDR2 SNEGSKA (reference sequence). V was trimmed by 0 bases and J by 3 bases, leaving 12 bases between them. The chain's CDR3 is CSARDRGQTNQPQHF. CDR3 in DNA: TGCAGTGCTAGAGATCGAGGTCAGACCAATCAGCCCCAGCATTTT.

About this clonotype itself: Since a much larger clone is just one base distant, this may be a read error. This chain connects TRBV7-3 to TRBJ2-7, with D tentatively TRBD2 (6 bases). The CDR3 extends over 16 amino acids. V was cut by 2 bases and J by 4 bases, with 18 bases left in between. Germline V CDR1 and CDR2: SGHTA, FQGTGA. The chain's CDR3 is CASSLGFVAGTYEQYF. The CDR3 coding sequence is TGTGCCAGCAGCTTAGGTTTCGTGGCAGGGACTTACGAGCAGTACTTC.

This clonotype was seen a few times. The CDR3 sequence: CASSLGLTGTNTGELFF. The CDR3 DNA is TGTGCCAGCAGCTTAGGATTGACAGGGACGAACACCGGGGAGCTGTTTTTT. The J gene is TRBJ2-2, the V gene TRBV7-9, with 7 bases matching TRBD1. The junction had 5 bases not matched to a gene; V was cut back by 1 base and J by 0 bases. Per germline, CDR1 SEHNR and CDR2 FQNEAQ (reference sequence). The CDR3 is 17 residues long. Based on the CDR3 plus reference TRBV7-9 and TRBJ2-2, the full variable domain is DTGVSQNPRHKITKRGQNVTFRCDPISEHNRLYWYRQTLGQGPEFLTYFQNEAQLEKSRLLSDRFSAERPKGSFSTLEIQRTEQGDSAMYLCASSLGLTGTNTGELFFGEGSRLTVL.

This clonotype turned up a few times. The CDR3 loop reads CASSLGGRVNNEKLFF. DNA of the CDR3: TGTGCCAGCAGCTTAGGAGGACGCGTAAATAATGAAAAACTGTTTTTT. The rearrangement uses TRBV7-8 and TRBJ1-4; D is unresolved. Trimming removed 1 base at V and 4 bases at J, with 13 bases between. The CDR3 length is 16 residues. In germline, CDR1 is SGHVS, CDR2 FQNEAQ.

This clonotype showed up just a few times. The chain employs TRBV19 and TRBJ1-5; 9 bases line up with TRBD1. V shed 5 bases and J 7 bases; nucleotides not matched to a gene: 3. Germline CDR1 and CDR2: LNHDA and SQIVND (reference sequence). The CDR3 has 13 residues. The chain's CDR3 is CASSDRGSQPQHF. The CDR3, as DNA: TGTGCCAGTAGTGACAGGGGGTCGCAGCCCCAGCATTTT.

The chain carries TRBV13 and TRBJ1-2; D is unclear. The CDR3 runs to 12 residues. The germline gives CDR1 PRHDT, CDR2 FYEKMQ (reference sequence). V gave up 4 bases and J gave up 8 bases, with 11 bases separating them. The CDR3 nucleotides are TGTGCCAGCAGCTCTAGAGACCTGGGCTACACCTTC. Translated: CASSSRDLGYTF.

The chain combines TRBV2 with TRBJ2-5; no reliable D call. The V gene's germline CDR1 is SNHLY and CDR2 FYNNEI. CDR3 length: 15 residues. The V end lost 2 bases, the J end lost 5 bases, and 15 bases lay between the germline ends. This chain's CDR3 is CASSERVFGRETQYF. DNA of the CDR3: TGTGCCAGCAGTGAAAGGGTTTTCGGTAGGGAGACCCAGTACTTC.